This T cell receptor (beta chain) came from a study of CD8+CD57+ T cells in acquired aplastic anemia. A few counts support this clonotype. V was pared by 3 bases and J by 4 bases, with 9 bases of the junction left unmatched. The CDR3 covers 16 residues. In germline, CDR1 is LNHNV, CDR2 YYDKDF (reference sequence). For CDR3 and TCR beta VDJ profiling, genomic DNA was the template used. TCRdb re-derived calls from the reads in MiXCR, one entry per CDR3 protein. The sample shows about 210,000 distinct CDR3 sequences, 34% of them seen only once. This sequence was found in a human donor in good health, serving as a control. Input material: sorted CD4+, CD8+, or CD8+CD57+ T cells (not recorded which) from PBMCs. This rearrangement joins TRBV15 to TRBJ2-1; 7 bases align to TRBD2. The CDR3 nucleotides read TGTGCCACCAGCAGTGATTCGGCTAGCGGATACAATGAGCAGTTCTTC. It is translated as CATSSDSASGYNEQFF.